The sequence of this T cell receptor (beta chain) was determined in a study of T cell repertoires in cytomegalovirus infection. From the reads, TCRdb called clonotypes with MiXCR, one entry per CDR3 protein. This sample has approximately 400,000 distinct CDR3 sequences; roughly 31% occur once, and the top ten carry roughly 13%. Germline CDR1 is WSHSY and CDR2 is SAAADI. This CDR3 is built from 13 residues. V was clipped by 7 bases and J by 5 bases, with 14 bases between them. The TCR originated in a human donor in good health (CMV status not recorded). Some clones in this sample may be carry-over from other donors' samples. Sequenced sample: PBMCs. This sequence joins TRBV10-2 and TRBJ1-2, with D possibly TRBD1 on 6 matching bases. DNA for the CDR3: TGCGCCAGCACGGACAGCCCTCGGTATGGCTACACCTTC. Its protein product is CASTDSPRYGYTF.